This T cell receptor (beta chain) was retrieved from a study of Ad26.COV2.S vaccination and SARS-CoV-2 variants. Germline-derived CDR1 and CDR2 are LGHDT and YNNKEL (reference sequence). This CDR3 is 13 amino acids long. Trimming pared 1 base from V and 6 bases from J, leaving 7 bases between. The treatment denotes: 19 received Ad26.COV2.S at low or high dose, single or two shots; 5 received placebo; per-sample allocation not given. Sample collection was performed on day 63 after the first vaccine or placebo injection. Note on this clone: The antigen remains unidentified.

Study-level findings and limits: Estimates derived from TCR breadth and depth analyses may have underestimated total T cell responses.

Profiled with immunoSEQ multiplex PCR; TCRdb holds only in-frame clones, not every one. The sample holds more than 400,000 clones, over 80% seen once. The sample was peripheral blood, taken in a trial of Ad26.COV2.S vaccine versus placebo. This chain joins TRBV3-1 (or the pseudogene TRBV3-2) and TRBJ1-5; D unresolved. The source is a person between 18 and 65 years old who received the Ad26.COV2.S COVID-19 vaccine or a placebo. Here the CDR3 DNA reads TGTGCCAGCAGCCAAGGGGGTCGTCAGCCCCAGCATTTT. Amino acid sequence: CASSQGGRQPQHF.